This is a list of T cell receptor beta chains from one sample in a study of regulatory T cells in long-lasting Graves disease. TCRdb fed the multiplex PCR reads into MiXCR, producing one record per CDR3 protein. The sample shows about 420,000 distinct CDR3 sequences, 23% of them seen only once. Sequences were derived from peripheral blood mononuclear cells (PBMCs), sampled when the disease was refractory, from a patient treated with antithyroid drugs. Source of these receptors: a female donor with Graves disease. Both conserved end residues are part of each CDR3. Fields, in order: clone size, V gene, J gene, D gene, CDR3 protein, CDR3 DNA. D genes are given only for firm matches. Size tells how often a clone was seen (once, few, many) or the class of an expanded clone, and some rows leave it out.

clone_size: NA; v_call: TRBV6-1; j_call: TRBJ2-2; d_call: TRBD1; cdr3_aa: CASRWDRLNTGELFF; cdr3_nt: TGTGCCAGCAGATGGGACAGGCTGAACACCGGGGAGCTGTTTTTT
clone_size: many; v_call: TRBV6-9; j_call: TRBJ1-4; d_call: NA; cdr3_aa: CASSYSTTNEKLFF; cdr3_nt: TGTGCCAGCAGTTACAGTACAACTAATGAAAAACTGTTTTTT
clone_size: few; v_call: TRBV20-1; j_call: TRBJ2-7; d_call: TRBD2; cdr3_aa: CSASSTSGRAGEQYF; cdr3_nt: TGCAGTGCTAGTTCGACTAGCGGGAGGGCCGGCGAGCAGTACTTC
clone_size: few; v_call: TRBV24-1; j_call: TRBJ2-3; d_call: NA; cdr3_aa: CATSDLRPHYIFDTQYF; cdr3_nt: TGTGCCACCAGTGATCTCCGGCCGCATTATATATTCGATACGCAGTATTTT
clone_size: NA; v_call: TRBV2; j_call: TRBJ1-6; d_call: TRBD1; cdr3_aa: CASSHQTGPSPLHF; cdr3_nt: TGCGCCAGCAGCCACCAGACAGGGCCTTCACCCCTCCACTTT
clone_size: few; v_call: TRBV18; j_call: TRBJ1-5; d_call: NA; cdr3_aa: CASSPMPGNQPQHF; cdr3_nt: TGTGCCAGCTCACCTATGCCAGGGAATCAGCCCCAGCATTTT
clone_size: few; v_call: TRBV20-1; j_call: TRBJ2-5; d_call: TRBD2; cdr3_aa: CSASPDSGRYQETQYF; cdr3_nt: TGCAGTGCTAGCCCAGATAGCGGGAGGTATCAAGAGACCCAGTACTTC
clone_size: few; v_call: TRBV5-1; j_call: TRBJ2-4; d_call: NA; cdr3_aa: CASSLGVGPMQKNIQYF; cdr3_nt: TGCGCCAGCAGCTTGGGGGTAGGACCCATGCAGAAAAACATTCAGTACTTC
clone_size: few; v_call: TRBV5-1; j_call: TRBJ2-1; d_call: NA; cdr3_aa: CASSTTLDEQFF; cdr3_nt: TGCGCCAGCAGTACTACTTTGGATGAGCAGTTCTTC
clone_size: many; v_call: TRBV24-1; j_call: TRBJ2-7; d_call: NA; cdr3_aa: CATSDHGTPYEQYF; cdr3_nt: TGTGCCACCAGTGACCACGGGACACCCTACGAGCAGTACTTC
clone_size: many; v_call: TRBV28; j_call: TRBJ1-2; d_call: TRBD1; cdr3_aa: CASSLGPRDRPIYGYTF; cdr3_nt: TGTGCCAGCAGTTTAGGCCCCCGGGACAGGCCGATTTATGGCTACACCTTC
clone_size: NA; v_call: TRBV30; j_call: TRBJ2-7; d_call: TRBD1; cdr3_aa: CAWRGSDRKSYEQYF; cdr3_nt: TGTGCCTGGAGGGGATCGGACAGGAAGTCTTACGAGCAGTACTTC
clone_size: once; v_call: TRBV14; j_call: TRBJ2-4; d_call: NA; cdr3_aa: CASSQESTLKNIQYF; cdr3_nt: TGTGCCAGCAGCCAAGAATCTACCCTCAAAAACATTCAGTACTTC
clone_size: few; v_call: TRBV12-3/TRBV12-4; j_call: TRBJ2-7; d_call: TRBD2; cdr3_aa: CASSLEAGGPDEQYF; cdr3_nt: TGTGCCAGCAGTTTAGAGGCGGGAGGGCCCGACGAGCAGTACTTC
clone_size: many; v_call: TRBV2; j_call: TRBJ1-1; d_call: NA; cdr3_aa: CASSGEAVAFF; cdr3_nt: TGTGCCAGCAGTGGGGAGGCGGTGGCTTTCTTT
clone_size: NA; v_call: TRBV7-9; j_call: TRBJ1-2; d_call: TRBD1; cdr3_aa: CASRPNQGAGGYTF; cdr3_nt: TGTGCCAGCAGACCAAACCAGGGGGCAGGTGGCTACACCTTC
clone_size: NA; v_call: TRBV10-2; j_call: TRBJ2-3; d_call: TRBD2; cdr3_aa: CASRSTSGTMDTQYF; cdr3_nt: TGCGCCAGCAGATCGACTAGCGGGACTATGGATACGCAGTATTTT
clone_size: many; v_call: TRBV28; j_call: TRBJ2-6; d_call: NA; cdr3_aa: CASSFARNSGANVLTF; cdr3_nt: TGTGCCAGCAGTTTTGCTCGCAACTCTGGGGCCAACGTCCTGACTTTC
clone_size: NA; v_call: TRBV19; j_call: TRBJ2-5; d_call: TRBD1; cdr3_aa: CASSADRGRKTQYF; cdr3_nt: TGTGCCAGTAGTGCAGACAGGGGGCGGAAGACCCAGTACTTC
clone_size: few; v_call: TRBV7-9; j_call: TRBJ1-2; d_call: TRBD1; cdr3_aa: CASSLFKGAPNYGYTF; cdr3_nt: TGTGCCAGCAGCTTATTCAAGGGGGCCCCTAACTATGGCTACACCTTC
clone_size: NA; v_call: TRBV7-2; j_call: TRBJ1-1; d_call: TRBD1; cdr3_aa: CASSGDSATEAFF; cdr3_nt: TGTGCCAGCAGTGGGGACAGCGCGACTGAAGCTTTCTTT
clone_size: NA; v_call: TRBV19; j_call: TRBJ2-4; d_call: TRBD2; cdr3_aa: CASSINDPGGRRRNIQYF; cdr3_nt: TGTGCCAGTAGTATCAATGACCCTGGCGGGAGAAGGCGGAACATTCAGTACTTC
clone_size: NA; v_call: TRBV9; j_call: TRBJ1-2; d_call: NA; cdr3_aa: CASSVEDRYGYTF; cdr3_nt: TGTGCCAGCAGCGTAGAGGACCGCTATGGCTACACCTTC
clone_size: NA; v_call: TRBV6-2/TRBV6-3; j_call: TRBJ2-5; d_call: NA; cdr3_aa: CASRIPGPLQETQYF; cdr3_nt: TGTGCCAGCAGAATTCCGGGACCCCTCCAAGAGACCCAGTACTTC
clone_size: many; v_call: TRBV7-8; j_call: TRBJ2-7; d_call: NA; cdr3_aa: CASTPGTGEQYF; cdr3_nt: TGTGCCAGCACCCCGGGAACAGGAGAGCAGTACTTC
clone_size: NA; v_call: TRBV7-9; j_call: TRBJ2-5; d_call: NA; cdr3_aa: CASTRGVGQPYRETQYF; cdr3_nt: TGTGCCAGCACCCGGGGGGTTGGACAGCCCTACAGAGAGACCCAGTACTTC
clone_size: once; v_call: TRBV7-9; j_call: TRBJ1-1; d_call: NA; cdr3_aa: CASSSPAAATEAFF; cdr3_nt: TGTGCCAGCAGCTCCCCGGCGGCCGCTACTGAAGCTTTCTTT
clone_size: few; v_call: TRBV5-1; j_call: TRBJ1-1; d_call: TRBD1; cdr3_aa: CASTLSRGRGNTEAFF; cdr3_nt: TGCGCCAGCACCTTGAGTAGGGGGCGGGGGAACACTGAAGCTTTCTTT
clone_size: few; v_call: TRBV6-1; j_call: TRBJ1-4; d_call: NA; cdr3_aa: CASSEPRGNEKLFF; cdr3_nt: TGTGCCAGCAGTGAACCCAGGGGTAACGAAAAACTGTTTTTT
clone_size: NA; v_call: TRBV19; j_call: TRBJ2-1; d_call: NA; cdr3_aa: CASSAGLYNEQFF; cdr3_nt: TGTGCCAGTAGTGCGGGACTGTACAATGAGCAGTTCTTC
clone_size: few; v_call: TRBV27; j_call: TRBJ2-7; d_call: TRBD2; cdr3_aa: CASMGGTNHYEQYF; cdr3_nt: TGTGCCAGCATGGGGGGGACGAATCACTACGAGCAGTACTTC
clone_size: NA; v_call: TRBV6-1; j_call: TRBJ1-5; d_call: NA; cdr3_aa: CASSGLGDQPQHF; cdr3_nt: TGTGCCAGCAGTGGGTTAGGTGATCAGCCCCAGCATTTT
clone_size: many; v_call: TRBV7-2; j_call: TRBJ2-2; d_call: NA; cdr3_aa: CASRGVSDTGELFF; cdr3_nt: TGTGCCAGCAGGGGGGTGAGCGACACCGGGGAGCTGTTTTTT
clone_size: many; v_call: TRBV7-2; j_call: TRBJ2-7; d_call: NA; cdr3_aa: CASSPGGNSYEQYF; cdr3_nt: TGTGCCAGCAGCCCGGGCGGCAATTCCTACGAGCAGTACTTC
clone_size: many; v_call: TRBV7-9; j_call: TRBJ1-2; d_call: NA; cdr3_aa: CASSLEIRRNYGYTF; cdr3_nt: TGTGCCAGCAGCTTAGAAATAAGACGAAACTATGGCTACACCTTC
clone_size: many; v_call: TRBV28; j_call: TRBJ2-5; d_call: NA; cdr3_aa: CASSIWRGSPISETQYF; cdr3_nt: TGTGCCAGCTCTATTTGGAGGGGGTCGCCGATTTCGGAGACCCAGTACTTC
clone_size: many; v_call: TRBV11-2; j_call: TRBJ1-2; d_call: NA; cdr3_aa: CASSSPDRFSNYGYTF; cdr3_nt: TGTGCCAGCAGCTCACCAGACAGGTTTTCTAACTATGGCTACACCTTC
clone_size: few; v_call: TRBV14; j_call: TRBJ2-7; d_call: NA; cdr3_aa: CASSALPGSEQYF; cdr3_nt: TGTGCCAGCAGCGCACTCCCTGGTAGCGAGCAGTACTTC
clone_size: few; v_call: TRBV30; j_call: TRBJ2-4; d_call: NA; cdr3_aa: CAWMGGAKNIQYF; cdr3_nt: TGTGCCTGGATGGGGGGTGCCAAAAACATTCAGTACTTC
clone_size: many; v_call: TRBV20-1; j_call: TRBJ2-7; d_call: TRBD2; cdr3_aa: CSARVGRVEQYF; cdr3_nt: TGCAGTGCTAGAGTAGGGAGGGTCGAGCAGTACTTC
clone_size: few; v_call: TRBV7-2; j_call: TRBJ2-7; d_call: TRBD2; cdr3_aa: CASSRGGGRAYEQYF; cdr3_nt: TGTGCCAGCAGCCGCGGTGGCGGGAGGGCCTACGAGCAGTACTTC
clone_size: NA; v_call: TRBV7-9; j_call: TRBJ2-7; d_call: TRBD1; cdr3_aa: CASSSVGQGIHEQYF; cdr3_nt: TGTGCCAGCAGCTCGGTTGGACAGGGGATACACGAGCAGTACTTC
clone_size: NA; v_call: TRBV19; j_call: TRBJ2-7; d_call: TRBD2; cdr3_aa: CASSIATSLAGGPYEQYF; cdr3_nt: TGTGCCAGTAGTATCGCTACATCACTAGCGGGGGGCCCCTACGAGCAGTACTTC
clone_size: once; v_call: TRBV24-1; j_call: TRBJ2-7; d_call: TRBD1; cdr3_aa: CATSDRTGGSYEQYF; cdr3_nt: TGTGCCACCAGTGATCGGACAGGGGGATCCTACGAGCAGTACTTC
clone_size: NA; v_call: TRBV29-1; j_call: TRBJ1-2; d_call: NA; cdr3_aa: CSVEPGTNIYGYTF; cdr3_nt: TGCAGCGTTGAACCCGGGACTAATATCTATGGCTACACCTTC
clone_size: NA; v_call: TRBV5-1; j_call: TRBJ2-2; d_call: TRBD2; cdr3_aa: CASTLTSGGGNTGELFF; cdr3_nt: TGCGCCAGCACCCTGACTAGCGGGGGGGGAAACACCGGGGAGCTGTTTTTT
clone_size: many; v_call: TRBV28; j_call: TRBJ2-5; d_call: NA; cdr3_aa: CASNSLETQYF; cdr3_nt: TGTGCCAGCAATTCTTTGGAGACCCAGTACTTC
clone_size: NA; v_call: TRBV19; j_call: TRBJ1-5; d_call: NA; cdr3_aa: CASRSMDSNQPQHF; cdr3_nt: TGTGCCAGTAGGAGCATGGATAGCAATCAGCCCCAGCATTTT
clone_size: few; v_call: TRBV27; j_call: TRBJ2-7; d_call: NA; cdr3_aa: CASSSSLPGDEQYF; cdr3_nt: TGTGCCAGCAGTTCCTCACTCCCAGGGGACGAGCAGTACTTC
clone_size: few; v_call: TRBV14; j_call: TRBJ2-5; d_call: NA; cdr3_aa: CASSPSHEGTQYF; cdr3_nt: TGTGCCAGCAGCCCGAGTCACGAAGGGACCCAGTACTTC